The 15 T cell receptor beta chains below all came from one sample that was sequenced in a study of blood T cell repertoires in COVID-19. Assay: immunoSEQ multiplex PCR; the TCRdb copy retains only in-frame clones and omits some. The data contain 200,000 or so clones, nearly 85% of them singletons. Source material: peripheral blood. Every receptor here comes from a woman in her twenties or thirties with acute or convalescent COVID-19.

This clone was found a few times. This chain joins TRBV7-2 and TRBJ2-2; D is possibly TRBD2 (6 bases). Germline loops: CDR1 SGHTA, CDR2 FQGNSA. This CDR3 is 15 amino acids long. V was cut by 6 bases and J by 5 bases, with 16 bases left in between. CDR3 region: CASSPTGVVTGELFF. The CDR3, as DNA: TGTGCCAGCAGTCCAACGGGGGTCGTAACCGGGGAGCTGTTTTTT.

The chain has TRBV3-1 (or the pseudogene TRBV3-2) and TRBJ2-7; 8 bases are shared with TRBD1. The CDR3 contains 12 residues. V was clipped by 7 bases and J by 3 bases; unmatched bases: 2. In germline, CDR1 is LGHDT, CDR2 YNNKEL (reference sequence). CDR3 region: CASTGGSYEQYF. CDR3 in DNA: TGTGCCAGCACAGGGGGCAGCTACGAGCAGTACTTC.

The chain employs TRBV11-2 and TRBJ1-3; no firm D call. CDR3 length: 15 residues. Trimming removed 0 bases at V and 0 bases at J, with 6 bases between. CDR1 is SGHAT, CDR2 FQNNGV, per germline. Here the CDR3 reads CASSLDQYSGNTIYF. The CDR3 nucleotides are TGTGCCAGCAGCTTAGACCAGTACTCTGGAAACACCATATATTTT.

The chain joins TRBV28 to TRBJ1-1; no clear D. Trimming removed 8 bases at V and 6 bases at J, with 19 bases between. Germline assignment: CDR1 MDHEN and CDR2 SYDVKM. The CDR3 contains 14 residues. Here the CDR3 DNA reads TGTGCCAGCGTGGACCCGGGGTCTTTGGCTGAAGCTTTCTTT. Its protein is CASVDPGSLAEAFF.

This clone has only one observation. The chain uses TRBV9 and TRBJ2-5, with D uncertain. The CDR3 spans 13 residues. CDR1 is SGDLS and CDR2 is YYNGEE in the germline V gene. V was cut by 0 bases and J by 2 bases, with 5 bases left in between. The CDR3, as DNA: TGTGCCAGCAGCGTAGAACAGCAAGAGACCCAGTACTTC. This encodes CASSVEQQETQYF.

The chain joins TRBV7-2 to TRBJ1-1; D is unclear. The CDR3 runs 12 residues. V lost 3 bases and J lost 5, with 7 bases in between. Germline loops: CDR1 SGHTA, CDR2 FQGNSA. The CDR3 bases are TGTGCCAGCAGCTTCGGGGTAACTGAAGCTTTCTTT. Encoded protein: CASSFGVTEAFF.

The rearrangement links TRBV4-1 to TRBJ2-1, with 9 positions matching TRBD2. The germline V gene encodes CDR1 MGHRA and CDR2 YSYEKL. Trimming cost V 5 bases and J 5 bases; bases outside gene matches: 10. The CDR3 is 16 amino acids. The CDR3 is CASSSLSGGTDNEQFF. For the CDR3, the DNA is TGCGCCAGCAGCTCCCTGAGCGGGGGGACCGACAATGAGCAGTTCTTC.

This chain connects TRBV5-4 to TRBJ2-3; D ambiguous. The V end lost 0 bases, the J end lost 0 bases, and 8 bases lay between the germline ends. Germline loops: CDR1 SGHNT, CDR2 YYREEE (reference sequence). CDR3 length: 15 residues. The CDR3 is CASSLDFTSTDTQYF. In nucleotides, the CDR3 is TGTGCCAGCAGCTTGGACTTTACTAGCACAGATACGCAGTATTTT.

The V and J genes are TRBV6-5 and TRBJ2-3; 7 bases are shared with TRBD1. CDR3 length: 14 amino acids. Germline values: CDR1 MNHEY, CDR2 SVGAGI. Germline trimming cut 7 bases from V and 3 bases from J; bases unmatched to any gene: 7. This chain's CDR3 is CASKQGVGTDTQYF. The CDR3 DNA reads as TGTGCCAGCAAGCAGGGGGTAGGAACAGATACGCAGTATTTT.

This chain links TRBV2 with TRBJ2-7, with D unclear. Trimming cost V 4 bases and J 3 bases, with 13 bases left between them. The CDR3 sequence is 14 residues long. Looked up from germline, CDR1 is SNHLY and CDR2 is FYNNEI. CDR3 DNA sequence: TGTGCCAGCAGTGCCCAGGCGAGAAACTACGAGCAGTACTTC. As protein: CASSAQARNYEQYF. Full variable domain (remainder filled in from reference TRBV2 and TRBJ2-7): EPEVTQTPSHQVTQMGQEVILRCVPISNHLYFYWYRQILGQKVEFLVSFYNNEISEKSEIFDDQFSVERPDGSNFTLKIRSTKLEDSAMYFCASSAQARNYEQYFGPGTRLTVT.

This chain's CDR3 is CASSPIRVVGAFF. The CDR3 region has the DNA TGTGCCAGCTCACCAATCAGGGTAGTGGGTGCTTTCTTT. The chain couples TRBV18 to TRBJ1-1, with D perhaps matching TRBD1 (5 bases). The CDR3 runs 13 residues. The germline CDR1 and CDR2 sequences are KGHSH and LQKENI. Trimming shortened V by 2 bases and J by 11 bases, and 15 bases separated the two germline ends.

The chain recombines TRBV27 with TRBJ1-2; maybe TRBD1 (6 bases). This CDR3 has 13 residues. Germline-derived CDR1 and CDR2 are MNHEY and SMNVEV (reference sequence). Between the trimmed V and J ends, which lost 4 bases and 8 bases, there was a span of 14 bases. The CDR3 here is CASSSQGGGGYTF. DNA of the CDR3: TGTGCCAGCAGTTCCCAGGGCGGGGGCGGCTACACCTTC.

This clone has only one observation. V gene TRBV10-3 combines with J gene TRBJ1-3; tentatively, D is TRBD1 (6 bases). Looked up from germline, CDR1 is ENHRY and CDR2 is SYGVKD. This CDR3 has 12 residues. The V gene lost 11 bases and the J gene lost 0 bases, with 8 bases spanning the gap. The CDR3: CALGGSGNTIYF. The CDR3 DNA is TGTGCCTTAGGGGGCTCTGGAAACACCATATATTTT.

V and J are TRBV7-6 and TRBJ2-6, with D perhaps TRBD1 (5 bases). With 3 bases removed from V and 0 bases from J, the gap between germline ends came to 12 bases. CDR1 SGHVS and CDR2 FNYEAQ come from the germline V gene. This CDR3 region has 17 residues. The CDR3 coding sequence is TGTGCCAGCAGCTTGCAGGGTAGGAGCTCTGGGGCCAACGTCCTGACTTTC. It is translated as CASSLQGRSSGANVLTF. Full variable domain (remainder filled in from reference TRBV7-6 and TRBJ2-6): GAGVSQSPRYKVTKRGQDVALRCDPISGHVSLYWYRQALGQGPEFLTYFNYEAQQDKSGLPNDRFSAERPEGSISTLTIQRTEQRDSAMYRCASSLQGRSSGANVLTFGAGSRLTVL.

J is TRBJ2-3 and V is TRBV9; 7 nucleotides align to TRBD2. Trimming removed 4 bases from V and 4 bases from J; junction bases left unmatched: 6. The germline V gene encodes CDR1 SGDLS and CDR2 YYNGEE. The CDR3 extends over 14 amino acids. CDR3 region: CASSLGLGPDTQYF. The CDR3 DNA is TGTGCCAGCAGCCTAGGACTAGGTCCAGATACGCAGTATTTT.